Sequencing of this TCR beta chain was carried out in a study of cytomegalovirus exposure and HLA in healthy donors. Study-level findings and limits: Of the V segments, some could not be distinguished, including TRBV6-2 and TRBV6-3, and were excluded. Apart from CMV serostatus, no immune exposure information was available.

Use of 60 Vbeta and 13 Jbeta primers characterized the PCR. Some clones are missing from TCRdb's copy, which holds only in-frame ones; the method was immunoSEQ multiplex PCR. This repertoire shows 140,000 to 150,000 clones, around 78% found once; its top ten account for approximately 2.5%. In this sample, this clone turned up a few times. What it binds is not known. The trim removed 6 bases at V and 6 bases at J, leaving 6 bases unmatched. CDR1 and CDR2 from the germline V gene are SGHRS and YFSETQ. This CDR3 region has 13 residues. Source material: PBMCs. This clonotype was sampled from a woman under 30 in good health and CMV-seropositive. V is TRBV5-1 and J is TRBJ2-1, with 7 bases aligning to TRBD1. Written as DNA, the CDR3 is TGCGCCAGCAACCTAGACAGGGTCAATGAGCAGTTCTTC. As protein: CASNLDRVNEQFF.